A single sample gave rise to the 15 T cell receptor delta chains below, sequenced in a study of Vδ1+ human thymocytes. Sequences come from RNA converted to cDNA by reverse transcription. CDR3 amplicons came from multiplex PCR with pooled V-gene forward and constant-region reverse primers. TCRdb repeated clone calling on the multiplex PCR reads with CATT. Of tens of thousands of delta-chain clones listed, more than 13% were seen once; the top ten hold about 0.35%. These TCRs' antigens remain unknown. Regarding the study as a whole: Thymic TRG and TRD repertoires appeared highly polyclonal.

Sequenced input: Vdelta1+ gamma-delta thymocytes from the thymus. Specified subset: FACS-sorted CD3+ TCRalphabeta- TCRVdelta1+ TCRVdelta2- thymocytes. Every receptor here comes from a girl under two years old who had congenital heart surgery.

This clone was seen a handful of times. The chain carries TRDV1 and TRDJ1; 8 positions match TRDD3. The CDR3 contains 16 residues. Germline CDR1 is TSWWSYY and CDR2 is QGS. Trimming removed 0 bases from V and 5 bases from J; junction bases left unmatched: 8. The CDR3 spells CALGELVLGVDDKLIF. DNA of the CDR3: TGTGCTCTTGGGGAACTGGTACTGGGGGTTGATGATAAACTCATCTTT.

This clone was recorded a few times. The rearrangement uses TRDV1 and TRDJ1; no clear D. This CDR3 is built from 18 residues. The V end was cut by 1 base, the J end by 0 bases, with 18 bases between. CDR1 and CDR2 from the germline V gene are TSWWSYY and QGS. The CDR3: CALGERTSQVLYTDKLIF. The CDR3 coding sequence is TGTGCTCTTGGGGAACGAACCTCCCAGGTACTGTACACCGATAAACTCATCTTT.

This clone was counted between two and nine times. The chain carries TRDV2 and TRDJ2; 12 bases line up with TRDD3. Germline lookup yields CDR1 GEAIGNYY and CDR2 EKD. CDR3 size: 26 residues. J lost 0 bases, V lost 0 bases, and 28 bases had no gene match. CDR3 sequence reads: CACDTLGVGGECWGIRKDALTAQLFF. The CDR3 coding sequence is TGTGCCTGTGACACCCTTGGAGTAGGGGGGGAATGCTGGGGGATACGTAAGGATGCTTTGACAGCACAACTCTTCTTT.

The chain recombines TRDV1 with TRDJ1, with 9 positions matching TRDD3. The CDR3 runs 23 residues. Germline CDR1 reads TSWWSYY; CDR2 reads QGS. V lost 0 bases to trimming and J lost 0 bases; unmatched junction nucleotides: 23. CDR3 DNA sequence: TGTGCTCTTGGGGAACTAAGCTCGATCGGACCTAAAGGGGGATACACTGACACCGATAAACTCATCTTT. It yields the protein CALGELSSIGPKGGYTDTDKLIF.

This clone was detected ten times or more. The chain carries TRDV2 and TRDJ1; no reliable D call. The CDR3 has 10 amino acids. V was clipped by 7 bases and J by 0 bases, with 2 bases between them. CDR1 and CDR2 from the germline V gene are GEAIGNYY and EKD. CDR3 loop: CACYTDKLIF. The CDR3 nucleotides are TGTGCCTGCTACACCGATAAACTCATCTTT.

The rearrangement joins TRDV1 to TRDJ1; D might be TRDD2 (6 bases). CDR3 length equals 18 residues. In germline, CDR1 is TSWWSYY, CDR2 QGS. V dropped 1 base and J dropped 4 bases, with 22 bases sitting between them. CDR3 sequence (DNA): TGTGCTCTTGGGGAACCTTCCACCGTCCTACTGGAAGGCGATAAACTCATCTTT. Protein: CALGEPSTVLLEGDKLIF.

The V gene is TRDV1, the J gene TRDJ1; 8 bases fit TRDD3. Germline-derived CDR1 and CDR2 are TSWWSYY and QGS. The CDR3 contains 24 residues. The trim removed 2 bases at V and 0 bases at J, leaving 29 bases unmatched. CDR3 bases: TGTGCTCTTGGGGAATCCGCTCCCCTCGGGGATGGGGGATGCCACACGGGGTACACCGATAAACTCATCTTT. Its protein is CALGESAPLGDGGCHTGYTDKLIF.

This chain joins TRDV1 and TRDJ1; TRDD3 matches at 11 bases. CDR1 and CDR2 from the germline V gene are TSWWSYY and QGS. With 1 base clipped from V and 0 bases from J, the junction kept 13 bases outside the gene matches. CDR3 length equals 20 residues. The CDR3 DNA sequence: TGTGCTCTTGGGGAACAAGTCCCTGGGGGATACCGACGGTACACCGATAAACTCATCTTT. Translation gives CALGEQVPGGYRRYTDKLIF.

This chain connects TRDV1 to TRDJ1; 7 bases align to TRDD3. CDR3 length: 19 residues. Germline trimming cut 1 base from V and 2 bases from J; bases unmatched to any gene: 16. From germline, CDR1 is TSWWSYY and CDR2 QGS. The CDR3 protein is CALGEPRLSTGDKTDKLIF. The CDR3 region has the DNA TGTGCTCTTGGGGAACCCCGACTAAGTACTGGGGACAAGACCGATAAACTCATCTTT.

This clone appeared a few times. It is unclear where the CDR3 begins or ends on the DNA, so no DNA is shown, and the CDR3 is as TCRdb lists it. This rearrangement joins TRDV1 to TRDJ1; no DNA check was done on the table's D call, TRDD3. The CDR3 is made up of 17 amino acids, end residues included. Looked up from germline, CDR1 is TSWWSYY and CDR2 is QGS. CDR3 in amino acids: CALGDWGSTGGSNKLIF.

This clone was recorded a few times. The rearrangement links TRDV1 to TRDJ1; tentatively, D is TRDD2 (5 bases). CDR3 size: 18 residues. The germline V gene encodes CDR1 TSWWSYY and CDR2 QGS. The V end lost 0 bases, the J end lost 0 bases, and 17 bases lay between the germline ends. The CDR3 nucleotides read TGTGCTCTTGGGGAACTACATCCCCTTCGTGGCAACACCGATAAACTCATCTTT. It yields the protein CALGELHPLRGNTDKLIF.

This clone turned up a few times. J is TRDJ1 and V is TRDV1; D remains ambiguous. Germline V lookup: CDR1 TSWWSYY, CDR2 QGS. V shed 2 bases and J shed 3 bases, with 16 bases lying between them. This CDR3 is 16 amino acids long. CDR3 sequence: CALGENGVHGPDKLIF. The CDR3 DNA follows: TGTGCTCTTGGGGAAAACGGAGTTCACGGGCCCGATAAACTCATCTTT.

The chain uses TRDV2 and TRDJ1, with TRDD3 identical over 12 bases. J was trimmed by 2 bases and V by 4 bases; bases with no gene match: 34. In germline, CDR1 is GEAIGNYY, CDR2 EKD. The CDR3 extends over 25 amino acids. Here the CDR3 reads CACESVSIWSGGYAGRDEVTDKLIF. The CDR3 bases are TGTGCCTGTGAGAGCGTTTCCATATGGTCTGGGGGATACGCGGGGAGGGACGAGGTTACCGATAAACTCATCTTT.

As concerns this clone: A read error may explain this, as a much larger clone is one base away. The rearrangement uses TRDV2 and TRDJ1, with a tentative D call TRDD3 (6 bases). The V and J ends lost 3 bases and 7 bases respectively, with 17 bases between them. The CDR3 length is 14 residues. Germline V CDR1 and CDR2: GEAIGNYY, EKD. The CDR3 loop is CACDRGGKQAKLIF. The CDR3 region has the DNA TGTGCCTGTGACCGCGGGGGGAAACAGGCTAAACTCATCTTT.

This clone came up a few times. This chain joins TRDV1 and TRDJ1, with D maybe TRDD3 (6 bases). Germline CDR1 and CDR2: TSWWSYY and QGS. The CDR3 has 19 residues. V was cut by 0 bases and J by 2 bases, with 22 bases left in between. The CDR3: CALGELARFTGRFTDKLIF. The DNA of the CDR3 is TGTGCTCTTGGGGAACTCGCCCGTTTTACTGGGCGTTTTACCGATAAACTCATCTTT.